Each of the 6 T cell receptor beta chains below was sequenced from the same sample in a study of cytomegalovirus exposure and HLA in healthy donors. Use of 60 Vbeta and 13 Jbeta primers characterized the PCR. The data were produced by immunoSEQ multiplex PCR, yet TCRdb's version contains in-frame clones alone and is incomplete. The sample carries over 150,000 clones, almost 85% recorded once. The material sequenced was PBMCs. These receptors were collected from a boy aged 2 to 10 in good health and CMV-seronegative.

The rearrangement joins TRBV11-1 to TRBJ1-2; D may be TRBD1 (6 bases). Per the germline V gene, CDR1 is SGHAT and CDR2 is FQDESV (reference sequence). The CDR3 length is 14 residues. V was pared by 7 bases and J by 2 bases, with 14 bases between. CDR3 coding DNA: TGTGCCAGCACCCCAGAGGGGGACAACTATGGCTACACCTTC. Residues: CASTPEGDNYGYTF. Combining the CDR3 with reference TRBV11-1 and TRBJ1-2 gives the whole variable domain EAEVAQSPRYKITEKSQAVAFWCDPISGHATLYWYRQILGQGPELLVQFQDESVVDDSQLPKDRFSAERLKGVDSTLKIQPAELGDSAMYLCASTPEGDNYGYTFGSGTRLTVV.

J is TRBJ2-5 and V is TRBV30; D gene unclear. The CDR3 sequence is 14 residues long. CDR1 GTSNPN and CDR2 SVGIG come from the germline V gene (reference sequence). Trimming removed 3 bases from V and 1 base from J, with 12 bases in between. DNA for the CDR3: TGTGCCTGGAGGATGCAGGCAGCCCAAGAGACCCAGTACTTC. Translating it yields CAWRMQAAQETQYF.

The gene calls are TRBV10-2 and TRBJ1-4; the match to TRBD1 covers 9 bases. V was clipped by 4 bases and J by 11 bases; unmatched bases: 5. Germline values: CDR1 WSHSY, CDR2 SAAADI. The CDR3 loop spans 13 amino acids. The CDR3 coding sequence is TGCGCCAGCAGTGGGGACAGGGATTTGAAACTGTTTTTT. Encoded protein: CASSGDRDLKLFF.

The chain links TRBV28 to TRBJ2-5; D ambiguous. The CDR3 runs 16 residues. Germline V gives CDR1 MDHEN, CDR2 SYDVKM. V lost 5 bases and J lost 5, with 21 bases in between. Here the CDR3 reads CASSPLQSDPRETQYF. CDR3 sequence (DNA): TGTGCCAGCAGTCCTCTACAAAGCGACCCTAGGGAGACCCAGTACTTC.

The V call is TRBV5-1, the J call TRBJ2-7; D might be TRBD1 (6 bases). CDR3 length: 14 residues. V was shortened by 3 bases and J by 0 bases, with 10 bases between the two germline ends. Germline V gene lookup returns CDR1 SGHRS and CDR2 YFSETQ. CDR3 residues: CASSSGTTSYEQYF. DNA for the CDR3: TGCGCCAGCAGCTCCGGGACAACCTCCTACGAGCAGTACTTC.

V is TRBV14 and J is TRBJ2-1, with 12 positions matching TRBD2. The V segment lost 5 bases and the J segment 2 bases; nucleotides outside the gene matches: 1. Looked up from germline, CDR1 is SGHDN and CDR2 is FVKESK. This CDR3 is 15 amino acids long. Here the CDR3 DNA reads TGTGCCAGCAGCTCTAGCGGGAGGGCCTACAATGAGCAGTTCTTC. It specifies CASSSSGRAYNEQFF.